One T cell receptor beta chain is described in this entry. No antigen is known for it. The CDR3 covers 16 residues. V lost 1 base to trimming and J lost 1 base, with 11 bases between them. Per the germline V gene, CDR1 is SGHAT and CDR2 is FQNNGV. Some clones are missing from TCRdb's copy, which holds only in-frame ones; the method was immunoSEQ multiplex PCR. The table records some 88,000 clones, about 92% of them present only once. The source of the sample is a study of Tregs in tolerant kidney transplant recipients. Study-wide results and caveats: Few patients were studied, so findings need validation in larger groups.

Material: CD8+ T cells from blood. This clonotype originated in a human donor in good health. V gene TRBV11-2 combines with J gene TRBJ1-5; D is perhaps TRBD1 (5 bases). The chain's CDR3 is CASSLGGAGSNQPQHF. The CDR3 DNA is TGTGCCAGCAGCTTAGGAGGGGCGGGAAGCAATCAGCCCCAGCATTTT.